This record covers a single TCR beta chain. Antigen unknown. The sample belongs to a study of cytomegalovirus exposure and HLA in healthy donors. There are 16 residues in the CDR3. V gave up 4 bases and J gave up 6 bases; unmatched junction bases: 10. CDR1 LGHNA and CDR2 YNFKEQ come from the germline V gene. Regarding the study as a whole: A later analysis found that most CMV-associated TCR beta chains appeared HLA-restricted. Rare TCR sequences predominated, though certain public TCRs were found in many donors.

Whereas donors were nominally healthy upon sampling, unrecorded immune exposures were probable. PCR primers comprised 60 Vbeta and 13 Jbeta primers. How the authors handled the data: In a later analysis, roughly 11 million of 65 million to 80 million unique beta chains occurred in at least two donors. Some clones are missing from TCRdb's copy, which holds only in-frame ones; the method was immunoSEQ multiplex PCR. V, J and clone size are taken as reported in that table, and D and trimming were inferred from the DNA itself. There are more than 50,000 clones in the sample; roughly 72% occur only once, and under 25% lies in the top ten.

The chain couples TRBV4-2 to TRBJ2-3; TRBD2 matches 10 bases. The receptor was derived from a woman between 50 and 59 years old in good health and CMV-seropositive. Sequencing was carried out using PBMCs. CDR3 nucleotides: TGTGCCAGCAGCCCCGATAGTGGACTAGCGGCGGATACGCAGTATTTT. This encodes CASSPDSGLAADTQYF.